This is a list of T cell receptor beta chains from one sample in a study of T cells in localized non-small cell lung cancer. The assay was immunoSEQ multiplex PCR, and TCRdb's table has in-frame clones only and misses some. The sample holds about 33,000 clones, around three quarters seen once. The specimen was peripheral blood, collected before any cancer treatment. The receptor source for this set is a male donor older than 55 with stage III squamous cell lung carcinoma. CDR3s include the opening cysteine and the closing phenylalanine or tryptophan. The D gene is left open where the match is weak. Part of the rows lack a size; the others show once, few, many or a class for expanded clones.

clone_size j_call v_call d_call cdr3_aa cdr3_nt
- TRBJ1-5 TRBV19 TRBD1 CASSITGGNNQPQHF TGTGCCAGTAGTATAACAGGGGGAAACAATCAGCCCCAGCATTTT
- TRBJ1-5 TRBV19 TRBD1 CASSRQGAGNQPQHF TGTGCCAGTAGCCGGCAGGGGGCTGGCAATCAGCCCCAGCATTTT
few TRBJ1-5 TRBV5-4 - CASSVDNQPQHF TGTGCCAGCAGCGTTGACAATCAGCCCCAGCATTTT
- TRBJ2-3 TRBV6-4 TRBD1 CASSDSDRVTDTQYF TGTGCCAGCAGTGACTCGGACAGGGTCACAGATACGCAGTATTTT
- TRBJ1-2 TRBV5-1 - CASSQELQGPYGYTF TGCGCCAGCAGCCAAGAACTCCAAGGGCCTTATGGCTACACCTTC
- TRBJ2-1 TRBV7-2 - CASSLGGYEQFF TGTGCCAGCAGCTTAGGAGGTTATGAGCAGTTCTTC
once TRBJ1-2 TRBV7-2 - CASTPGAPANYGYTF TGTGCCAGCACCCCAGGGGCACCAGCTAACTATGGCTACACCTTC
- TRBJ1-5 TRBV6-5 - CASSYSFGQPQHF TGTGCCAGCAGTTACTCCTTCGGGCAGCCCCAGCATTTT
- TRBJ2-1 TRBV5-1 - CASSLAPILGTDNEQFF TGCGCCAGCAGCTTGGCCCCCATATTAGGTACGGACAATGAGCAGTTCTTC
- TRBJ1-1 TRBV6-5 - CASSYSVSVSAREAFF TGTGCCAGCAGTTACTCGGTATCTGTTTCGGCCAGGGAAGCTTTCTTT
- TRBJ2-2 TRBV4-3 - CASSQDWRENTGELFF TGCGCCAGCAGCCAAGATTGGAGAGAGAACACCGGGGAGCTGTTTTTT
- TRBJ2-1 TRBV15 - CATSRDPGTEQFF TGTGCCACCAGCAGAGATCCAGGGACTGAGCAGTTCTTC
- TRBJ2-3 TRBV27 - CASSPRWSDTQYF TGTGCCAGCAGTCCAAGGTGGTCAGATACGCAGTATTTT
- TRBJ2-1 TRBV6-5 TRBD1 CASRRDRGMNNEQFF TGTGCCAGCAGACGGGACAGGGGAATGAACAATGAGCAGTTCTTC
- TRBJ2-2 TRBV9 TRBD2 CASSVTSGGNTGELFF TGTGCCAGCAGCGTTACTAGCGGGGGGAACACCGGGGAGCTGTTTTTT
- TRBJ2-7 TRBV5-4 - CASSLSRQDEQYF TGTGCCAGCAGCTTGAGTAGACAGGACGAGCAGTACTTC
- TRBJ2-1 TRBV6-6 - CASNLSSDEQFF TGTGCCAGCAACCTCTCGTCGGATGAGCAGTTCTTC